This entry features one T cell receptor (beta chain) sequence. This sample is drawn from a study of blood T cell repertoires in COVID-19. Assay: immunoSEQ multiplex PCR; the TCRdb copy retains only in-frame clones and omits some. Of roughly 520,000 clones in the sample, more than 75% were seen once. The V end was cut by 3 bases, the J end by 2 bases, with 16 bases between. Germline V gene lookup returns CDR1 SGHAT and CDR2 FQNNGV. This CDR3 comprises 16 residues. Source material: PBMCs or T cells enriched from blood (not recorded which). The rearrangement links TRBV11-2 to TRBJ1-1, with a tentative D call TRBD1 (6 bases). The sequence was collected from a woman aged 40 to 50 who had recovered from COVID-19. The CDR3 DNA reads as TGTGCCAGCAGCTTGGGGACACGGGCCTATAACACTGAAGCTTTCTTT. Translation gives CASSLGTRAYNTEAFF.